Following are 23 T cell receptor beta chains from one sample sequenced in a study of blood T cell repertoires in COVID-19. Using immunoSEQ multiplex PCR, the repertoire was profiled, and TCRdb retains in-frame clones only, with some absent. The sample lists roughly 410,000 clones, approximately 89% occurring once. The sequenced material came from peripheral blood. The receptors stem from a woman between 55 and 75 years old with COVID-19, enrolled during active disease.

This clone has a single count. The rearrangement joins TRBV5-4 to TRBJ2-7; 7 bases line up with TRBD1. The ends lost 4 bases at V and 2 bases at J; junction bases unmatched: 9. The CDR3 loop spans 15 amino acids. The germline V gene encodes CDR1 SGHNT and CDR2 YYREEE (reference sequence). CDR3 bases: TGTGCCAGCAGCCCTCCACAGGGGACAACCTACGAGCAGTACTTC. The encoded protein is CASSPPQGTTYEQYF.

The chain couples TRBV2 to TRBJ2-1, with 7 bases aligning to TRBD1. The CDR3 runs to 12 residues. Unmatched junction bases numbered 2, after V lost 4 bases and J lost 8 bases. Germline CDR1 is SNHLY and CDR2 is FYNNEI. The CDR3 spells CASSGQGHEQFF. The CDR3 DNA reads as TGTGCCAGCAGTGGACAGGGCCATGAGCAGTTCTTC.

This sequence joins TRBV21-1 and TRBJ1-1. TRBV21-1 is deemed a pseudogene. This CDR3 contains 15 residues. This chain's CDR3 is CASSKRREGNTEAFF. In DNA form, the CDR3 reads TGTGCCAGCAGCAAAAGGAGGGAAGGGAACACTGAAGCTTTCTTT.

This clone appeared a few times. CDR3: CASSDPGQGVFGEQYF. The CDR3 DNA is TGTGCCAGCAGTGACCCGGGACAGGGGGTGTTTGGCGAGCAGTACTTC. This chain connects TRBV6-1 to TRBJ2-7; 11 bases align to TRBD1. Looked up from germline, CDR1 is MNHNS and CDR2 is SASEGT. V lost 3 bases and J lost 6; bases outside the gene matches: 10. The CDR3 is made up of 16 amino acids.

V is TRBV24-1 and J is TRBJ1-2; weak D call: TRBD1 (6 bases). V was clipped by 4 bases and J by 8 bases, with 13 bases between them. The CDR3 consists of 13 residues. CDR1 is KGHDR and CDR2 is SFDVKD in the germline V gene. The CDR3 DNA reads TGTGCCACCAGTGAGACAGGCAGAGGAGGCTACACCTTC. It codes for CATSETGRGGYTF.

The rearrangement uses TRBV5-5 and TRBJ1-1, with a weak D call TRBD1 (6 bases). Per germline, CDR1 SGHKS and CDR2 YYEKEE (reference sequence). V lost 4 bases and J lost 3, with 10 bases in between. There are 13 residues in the CDR3. Here the CDR3 DNA reads TGTGCCAGCAGCCCGGACAGATACACTGAAGCTTTCTTT. It is translated as CASSPDRYTEAFF.

The gene calls are TRBV12-3 or TRBV12-4 and TRBJ2-3; 8 bases fit TRBD1. J was trimmed by 6 bases and V by 5 bases; bases with no gene match: 1. The CDR3 runs to 12 residues. The DNA for the CDR3 is TGTGCCAGCAGTCGGACAGGGGATACGCAGTATTTT. Translating gives CASSRTGDTQYF.

The genes are TRBV7-6 and TRBJ1-6; 8 bases match TRBD1. Trimming at V came to 2 bases and at J to 8 bases, leaving 5 bases not matched to a gene. CDR1 and CDR2 from the germline V gene are SGHVS and FNYEAQ. This CDR3 has 15 residues. The CDR3 DNA reads TGTGCCAGCAGCTTACTGGCGGGACAGGATTCACCCCTCCACTTT. This encodes CASSLLAGQDSPLHF.

This clone was found once. For the CDR3, the DNA is TGTGCCAGCAGCCCCACCTTGCGGGGGGATGGCTACACCTTC. Its translation: CASSPTLRGDGYTF. V is TRBV4-2 and J is TRBJ1-2, with a weak D call TRBD1 (5 bases). The CDR3 spans 14 residues. Germline-derived CDR1 and CDR2 are LGHNA and YNFKEQ. V was clipped by 4 bases and J by 6 bases, with 15 bases between them.

This clone was recorded only once. This rearrangement joins TRBV5-4 to TRBJ2-1; 10 nucleotides line up with TRBD1. V shed 4 bases and J 2 bases; nucleotides not matched to a gene: 3. Germline V gives CDR1 SGHNT, CDR2 YYREEE (reference sequence). The CDR3 extends over 15 amino acids. The CDR3: CASSTGTGAYNEQFF. In DNA, the CDR3 is TGTGCCAGCAGCACCGGGACAGGGGCCTACAATGAGCAGTTCTTC.

The chain recombines TRBV14 with TRBJ2-2; perhaps TRBD1 as D (7 bases). V was trimmed by 5 bases and J by 3 bases, leaving 16 bases between them. The CDR3 length is 16 residues. Germline V gene data show CDR1 as SGHDN and CDR2 as FVKESK. CDR3 sequence: CASSIRTGGDTGELFF. The CDR3 nucleotides are TGTGCCAGCAGCATCCGGACAGGCGGGGACACCGGGGAGCTGTTTTTT.

This sequence joins TRBV3-1 (or the pseudogene TRBV3-2) and TRBJ2-1; the match to TRBD2 covers 7 bases. V was clipped by 7 bases and J by 5 bases; unmatched bases: 14. Germline V CDR1 and CDR2: LGHDT, YNNKEL (reference sequence). The CDR3 spans 16 residues. The chain's CDR3 is CASTDLAGGSNNEQFF. The CDR3, as DNA: TGTGCCAGCACCGACCTCGCCGGGGGGTCAAACAATGAGCAGTTCTTC.

This clone has only a few counts. The chain carries TRBV4-1 and TRBJ2-2; D is ambiguous. CDR3 size: 14 residues. The V end was cut by 2 bases, the J end by 4 bases, with 8 bases between. Germline CDR1 reads MGHRA; CDR2 reads YSYEKL. The CDR3, as DNA: TGCGCCAGCAGCCAACAGGTTAGCACCGGGGAGCTGTTTTTT. Protein: CASSQQVSTGELFF.

This chain joins TRBV19 and TRBJ1-2; possibly TRBD1 for D (6 bases). V gave up 6 bases and J gave up 10 bases, with 21 bases separating them. The CDR3 is 14 residues long. Germline V gene sequence: CDR1 LNHDA, CDR2 SQIVND (reference sequence). The CDR3 DNA reads as TGTGCCAGTAGCGAACAACAGGGCAGGGAAATCTACACCTTC. Its translation: CASSEQQGREIYTF.

The chain links TRBV11-2 to TRBJ1-4; TRBD1 agrees at 7 bases. J lost 4 bases, V lost 4 bases, and 12 bases had no gene match. Germline V gives CDR1 SGHAT, CDR2 FQNNGV. The CDR3 is made up of 17 amino acids. CDR3 sequence: CASSSSETGKDNEKLFF. The CDR3 DNA reads as TGTGCCAGCAGCTCTTCGGAGACAGGGAAGGATAATGAAAAACTGTTTTTT.

The genes are TRBV10-3 and TRBJ2-1; 7 nucleotides match TRBD1. This CDR3 has 13 amino acids. Per the germline V gene, CDR1 is ENHRY and CDR2 is SYGVKD. V lost 10 bases and J lost 5; bases outside the gene matches: 8. The CDR3 sequence is CASSGTEDNEQFF. The CDR3 coding sequence is TGTGCCAGCTCCGGGACAGAAGACAATGAGCAGTTCTTC.

This chain joins TRBV12-3 or TRBV12-4 and TRBJ1-5; D ambiguous. CDR3 length: 13 residues. V was shortened by 0 bases and J by 4 bases, with 4 bases between the two germline ends. CDR3 DNA: TGTGCCAGCAGTTTAGCGACTAATCAGCCCCAGCATTTT. Protein sequence: CASSLATNQPQHF.

The chain links TRBV18 to TRBJ1-2, with a possible D match to TRBD1 (6 bases). V lost 3 bases and J 4 bases, leaving 12 bases between the germline ends. Per the germline V gene, CDR1 is KGHSH and CDR2 is LQKENI. The CDR3 runs to 14 residues. The CDR3 DNA reads TGTGCCAGCTCACCCCCAGAGGGGGTCTATGGCTACACCTTC. As protein: CASSPPEGVYGYTF.

The count of this clone is one. The chain carries TRBV7-3 and TRBJ1-1; TRBD1 agrees at 7 bases. Looked up from germline, CDR1 is SGHTA and CDR2 is FQGTGA. J was trimmed by 4 bases and V by 6 bases; bases with no gene match: 8. This CDR3 comprises 14 residues. The CDR3 sequence is CASRRAQGSTEAFF. In DNA, the CDR3 is TGTGCCAGCAGACGTGCACAGGGGAGCACTGAAGCTTTCTTT. The full variable domain, with the rest looked up from reference TRBV7-3 and TRBJ1-1, is GAGVSQTPSNKVTEKGKYVELRCDPISGHTALYWYRQSLGQGPEFLIYFQGTGAADDSGLPNDRFFAVRPEGSVSTLKIQRTERGDSAVYLCASRRAQGSTEAFFGQGTRLTVV.

The chain is built from TRBV2 and TRBJ1-4, with a weak D call TRBD1 (5 bases). The CDR3 consists of 15 residues. Trimming left V 1 base short and J 0 bases short, with 6 bases between. Germline loops: CDR1 SNHLY, CDR2 FYNNEI. As DNA, the CDR3 is TGTGCCAGCAGTGAAGAGGGGACAACTAATGAAAAACTGTTTTTT. It specifies CASSEEGTTNEKLFF.

This rearrangement joins TRBV7-9 to TRBJ2-5, with a weak D call TRBD2 (5 bases). Germline values: CDR1 SEHNR, CDR2 FQNEAQ (reference sequence). CDR3 length: 15 amino acids. Trimming removed 5 bases from V and 5 bases from J, with 18 bases in between. This CDR3 is CASSRRAGLGETQYF. The CDR3 coding sequence is TGTGCCAGCAGCCGCCGCGCGGGTCTAGGGGAGACCCAGTACTTC.

The V and J genes are TRBV7-2 and TRBJ2-3, with TRBD1 identical over 8 bases. The length of the CDR3 is 17 residues. The germline V gene has CDR1 SGHTA and CDR2 FQGNSA. With 5 bases clipped from V and 6 bases from J, the junction kept 16 bases outside the gene matches. The CDR3 loop reads CASSARTGTGQGDTQYF. DNA for the CDR3: TGTGCCAGCAGCGCCCGGACCGGGACAGGTCAAGGGGATACGCAGTATTTT. The full variable domain, in which reference TRBV7-2 and TRBJ2-3 provide the parts outside the CDR3, is GAGVSQSPSNKVTEKGKDVELRCDPISGHTALYWYRQSLGQGLEFLIYFQGNSAPDKSGLPSDRFSAERTGGSVSTLTIQRTQQEDSAVYLCASSARTGTGQGDTQYFGPGTRLTVL.

This clone appeared a single time. The V and J genes are TRBV7-8 and TRBJ1-4, with a possible D match to TRBD1 (6 bases). Germline-derived CDR1 and CDR2 are SGHVS and FQNEAQ. The CDR3 length is 16 residues. V was trimmed by 5 bases and J by 3 bases, leaving 16 bases between them. The CDR3 loop reads CASSEWARQANEKLFF. Here the CDR3 DNA reads TGTGCCAGCAGCGAATGGGCCAGACAGGCTAATGAAAAACTGTTTTTT.